A single sample gave rise to the 10 T cell receptor beta chains below, sequenced in a study of blood T cell repertoires in COVID-19. The data were produced by immunoSEQ multiplex PCR, yet TCRdb's version contains in-frame clones alone and is incomplete. The sample comprises approximately 220,000 clones, 83% of which are singletons, and 3% to 4.5% rests with the top ten. The sequenced sample consisted of PBMCs or T cells enriched from blood (not recorded which). These receptors originate from a woman between 35 and 50 years old who had been exposed to COVID-19.

The rearrangement joins TRBV7-9 to TRBJ1-2, with D uncertain. Germline values: CDR1 SEHNR, CDR2 FQNEAQ (reference sequence). V dropped 5 bases and J dropped 2 bases, with 12 bases sitting between them. CDR3 length equals 14 residues. The CDR3 region is CASSIPGKNYGYTF. The DNA for the CDR3 is TGTGCCAGCAGCATCCCGGGGAAAAACTATGGCTACACCTTC. Using reference TRBV7-9 and TRBJ1-2 for the parts outside the CDR3, the full variable domain is DTGVSQNPRHKITKRGQNVTFRCDPISEHNRLYWYRQTLGQGPEFLTYFQNEAQLEKSRLLSDRFSAERPKGSFSTLEIQRTEQGDSAMYLCASSIPGKNYGYTFGSGTRLTVV.

This clone was picked up one time. The genes are TRBV6-1 and TRBJ1-1; D is perhaps TRBD1 (5 bases). CDR1 MNHNS and CDR2 SASEGT come from the germline V gene. Trimming took 4 bases from V and 5 from J, leaving 20 bases between them. The CDR3 contains 16 residues. This CDR3 is CASSVFAGTLGTEAFF. CDR3 coding DNA: TGTGCCAGCAGTGTGTTCGCGGGGACCTTAGGGACTGAAGCTTTCTTT.

The chain couples TRBV6-1 to TRBJ2-1, with 8 nucleotides matching TRBD1. Germline V gives CDR1 MNHNS, CDR2 SASEGT. The ends lost 3 bases at V and 7 bases at J; junction bases unmatched: 14. This CDR3 comprises 17 residues. CDR3 DNA: TGTGCCAGCAGTGAGGACAGGGATGGGTACAAGAGGAATGAGCAGTTCTTC. Translating it yields CASSEDRDGYKRNEQFF.

The V and J genes are TRBV6-5 and TRBJ1-6; D is perhaps TRBD1 (6 bases). CDR1 MNHEY and CDR2 SVGAGI come from the germline V gene. Deletions cut 7 bases from V and 8 bases from J, with 12 bases between. The CDR3 is 13 residues long. The CDR3 region has the DNA TGTGCCAGCACAGACAGGTCGTATTCACCCCTCCACTTT. This gives the protein CASTDRSYSPLHF.

This clone was seen more than once but under ten times. This rearrangement joins TRBV24-1 to TRBJ2-2; 9 positions match TRBD2. The CDR3 runs 16 residues. CDR1 is KGHDR, CDR2 SFDVKD, per germline. V shed 4 bases, J shed 7 bases, and the junction held 9 bases outside the gene matches. The CDR3: CATSDPRGGAYGELFF. CDR3 nucleotides: TGTGCCACCAGTGACCCCCGCGGGGGGGCCTACGGGGAGCTGTTTTTT.

This chain joins TRBV25-1 and TRBJ1-1; 11 bases agree with TRBD1. With 3 bases clipped from V and 7 bases from J, the junction kept 7 bases outside the gene matches. Looked up from germline, CDR1 is MGHDK and CDR2 is SYGVNS. The CDR3 spans 15 residues. This CDR3 reads CASSDGQGARREAFF. The CDR3 nucleotides read TGTGCCAGCAGTGATGGACAGGGGGCGCGCCGTGAAGCTTTCTTT.

The chain recombines TRBV14 with TRBJ2-7; D is perhaps TRBD1 (5 bases). Germline V gene lookup returns CDR1 SGHDN and CDR2 FVKESK. The V and J ends lost 3 bases and 3 bases respectively, with 18 bases between them. CDR3 size: 16 residues. CDR3 loop: CASSHIFGQGIYEQYF. The CDR3 DNA reads as TGTGCCAGCAGCCATATTTTCGGCCAGGGTATCTACGAGCAGTACTTC.

The chain couples TRBV6-6 to TRBJ1-4; TRBD1 agrees at 7 bases. The CDR3 is made up of 15 amino acids. V shed 2 bases, J shed 8 bases, and the junction held 8 bases outside the gene matches. CDR1 and CDR2 (germline): MNHNY, SVGAGI (reference sequence). CDR3 coding DNA: TGTGCCAGCAGTTACCCGGGCAGGGGGAGAGAAAAACTGTTTTTT. It codes for CASSYPGRGREKLFF.

J is TRBJ2-3 and V is TRBV6-2 or TRBV6-3, with 11 bases aligning to TRBD1. This CDR3 has 14 residues. Germline values: CDR1 MNHEY, CDR2 SVGEGT. J was trimmed by 7 bases and V by 2 bases; bases with no gene match: 2. The CDR3 here is CASSYGQGAHTQYF. The CDR3 region has the DNA TGTGCCAGCAGTTACGGACAGGGGGCTCATACGCAGTATTTT.

The chain uses TRBV4-1 and TRBJ2-1; 13 nucleotides match TRBD2. This CDR3 is built from 17 residues. Germline CDR1 is MGHRA and CDR2 is YSYEKL. V lost 4 bases to trimming and J lost 7 bases; unmatched junction nucleotides: 10. DNA for the CDR3: TGCGCCAGCAGCCGGACAGCAGGGACTAGCGGGGTAAATGAGCAGTTCTTC. It translates to CASSRTAGTSGVNEQFF.